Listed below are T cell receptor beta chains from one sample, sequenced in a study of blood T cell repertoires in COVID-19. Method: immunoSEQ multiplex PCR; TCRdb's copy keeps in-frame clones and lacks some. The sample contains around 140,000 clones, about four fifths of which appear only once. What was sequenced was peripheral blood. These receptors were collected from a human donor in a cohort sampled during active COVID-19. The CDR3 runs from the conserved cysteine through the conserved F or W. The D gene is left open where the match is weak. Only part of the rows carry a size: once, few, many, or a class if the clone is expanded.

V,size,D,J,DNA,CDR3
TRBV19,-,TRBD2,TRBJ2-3,TGTGCCAGTAGTGCACTAGCGGCCCCTAACACAGATACGCAGTATTTT,CASSALAAPNTDTQYF
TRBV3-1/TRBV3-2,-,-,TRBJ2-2,TGTGCCAGCAGCCGACAGGTTATCACCGGGGAGCTGTTTTTT,CASSRQVITGELFF
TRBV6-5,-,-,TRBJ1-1,TGTGCCAGCAGTTACCAGGCCCGCTCGAACACTGAAGCTTTCTTT,CASSYQARSNTEAFF
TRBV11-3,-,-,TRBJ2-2,TGTGCCAGCAGCTTAGAGGCTACCGGGGAGCTGTTTTTT,CASSLEATGELFF
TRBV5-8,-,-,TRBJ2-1,TGTGCCAGCAGCTTGAAGCGCAGGGGTGAGCAGTTCTTC,CASSLKRRGEQFF
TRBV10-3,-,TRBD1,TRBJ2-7,TGTGCCATCAGTGGGGACAGGCGATACGAGCAGTACTTC,CAISGDRRYEQYF
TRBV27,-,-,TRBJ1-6,TGTGCCAGCAAATTATCGGGGAGGCCGAATTCACCCCTCCACTTT,CASKLSGRPNSPLHF
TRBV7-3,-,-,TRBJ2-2,TGTGCCAGCAGCTCGGACTGGGGAGGGGAGCTGTTTTTT,CASSSDWGGELFF
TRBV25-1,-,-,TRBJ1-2,TGTGCCAGCAGCCGCGGGCCAGACCTCTGGGGCTACACCTTC,CASSRGPDLWGYTF
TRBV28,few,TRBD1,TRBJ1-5,TGTGCCAGCAGCGTTGGAGGACAGGATAATCAGCCCCAGCATTTT,CASSVGGQDNQPQHF
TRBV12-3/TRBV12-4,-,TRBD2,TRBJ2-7,TGTGCCAGCAGTTTCCCGGGAGGTATCGAGCAGTACTTC,CASSFPGGIEQYF
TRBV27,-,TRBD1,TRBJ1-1,TGTGCCAGCAGCGTACGGGACAGGGTGGTTCCGAACACTGAAGCTTTCTTT,CASSVRDRVVPNTEAFF
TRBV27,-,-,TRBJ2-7,TGTGCCAGCAGTTTAGGGGGCGGCTTCTCCTACGAGCAGTACTTC,CASSLGGGFSYEQYF
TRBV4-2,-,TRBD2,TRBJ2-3,TGTGCCAGCAGCCGGACTAGCGGCACAGATACGCAGTATTTT,CASSRTSGTDTQYF
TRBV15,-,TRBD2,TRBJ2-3,TGTGCCACCAGCCGGGGACTAGCATCAGATACGCAGTATTTT,CATSRGLASDTQYF
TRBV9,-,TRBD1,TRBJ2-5,TGTGCCAGCAGCGCGGATCGAGGGGGCACAGGGACCCAGTACTTC,CASSADRGGTGTQYF
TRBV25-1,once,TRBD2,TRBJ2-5,TGTGCCAGCAGCCCTAGCGGTCAAGAGACCCAGTACTTC,CASSPSGQETQYF
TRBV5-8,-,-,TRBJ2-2,TGTGCCAGCAGCTTGGCGCTGGGCCAGAGGAACACCGGGGAGCTGTTTTTT,CASSLALGQRNTGELFF
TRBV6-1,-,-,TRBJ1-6,TGTGCCAGCAGTGAATTGGGAGGGGCCGCGAGATCACCCCTCCACTTT,CASSELGGAARSPLHF
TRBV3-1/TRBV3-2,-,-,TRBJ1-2,TGTGCCAGCAGCTTTCTGGAGGGGACCAACTATGGCTACACCTTC,CASSFLEGTNYGYTF
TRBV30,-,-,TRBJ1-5,TGTGCCTGGAGCCCAAATACAGGGAATCAGCCCCAGCATTTT,CAWSPNTGNQPQHF
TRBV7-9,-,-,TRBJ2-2,TGTGCCAGCAGCTTAGACAGTATAAACACCGGGGAGCTGTTTTTT,CASSLDSINTGELFF
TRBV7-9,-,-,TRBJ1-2,TGTGCCAGCTCCTGGGGGGGAAGCGACTATGGCTACACCTTC,CASSWGGSDYGYTF
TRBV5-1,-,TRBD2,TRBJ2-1,TGCGCCAGCAGCCTCCGGGAGGGACCCCCGAATGAGCAGTTCTTC,CASSLREGPPNEQFF
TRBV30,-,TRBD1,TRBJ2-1,TGTGCCTGGAGTGTACACCGGGACAGGGGTTGGATCTCCTACAATGAGCAGTTCTTC,CAWSVHRDRGWISYNEQFF
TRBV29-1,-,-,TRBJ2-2,TGCAGCATCCCGGGACACTTCACCGGGGAGCTGTTTTTT,CSIPGHFTGELFF
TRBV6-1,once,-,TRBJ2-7,TGTGCCAGCAGTGATTTCCGGGATAACGGGTCCTACGAGCAGTACTTC,CASSDFRDNGSYEQYF
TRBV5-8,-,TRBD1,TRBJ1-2,TGTGCCAGCAGCTTGGCTGGACAGGGGGTCACCTACTATGGCTACACCTTC,CASSLAGQGVTYYGYTF
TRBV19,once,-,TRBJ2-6,TGTGCCAGTAGTATGAGTTCTGGGGCCAACGTCCTGACTTTC,CASSMSSGANVLTF
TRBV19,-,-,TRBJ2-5,TGTGCCAGTAGCCCTAGCGAATACCAAGAGACCCAGTACTTC,CASSPSEYQETQYF
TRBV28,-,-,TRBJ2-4,TGTGCCAGCAGTTTGGCGGGGAACGAAAACATTCAGTACTTC,CASSLAGNENIQYF
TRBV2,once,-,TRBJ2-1,TGTGCCAGCTGCCTACTAGATGAGCAGTTCTTC,CASCLLDEQFF
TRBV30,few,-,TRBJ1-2,TGTGCCTGGAGTCCCGGGAGGCACGGCGGCTACACCTTC,CAWSPGRHGGYTF
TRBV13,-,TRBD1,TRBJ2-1,TGTGCCAGCAGCTCCAGGGGGCGTGCAAACAATGAGCAGTTCTTC,CASSSRGRANNEQFF
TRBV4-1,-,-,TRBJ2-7,TGCGCCAGCAGCCAAGGACTACTTTACGAGCAGTACTTC,CASSQGLLYEQYF
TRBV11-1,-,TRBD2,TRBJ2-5,TGTGCCAGCAGCTCGGGACTAGCGGGAGGTCAAGAGACCCAGTACTTC,CASSSGLAGGQETQYF
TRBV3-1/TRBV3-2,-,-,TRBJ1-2,TGTGCCAGCAGCGTTGGGAGCCTCTATGGCTACACCTTC,CASSVGSLYGYTF
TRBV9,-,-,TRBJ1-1,TGTGCCAGCAGCGTAGCCCCGGACACTGAAGCTTTCTTT,CASSVAPDTEAFF
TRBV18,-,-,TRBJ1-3,TGTGCCAGCTCACCCGGGACACGAAACACCATATATTTT,CASSPGTRNTIYF
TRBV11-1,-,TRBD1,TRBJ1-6,TGTGCCAGCAGCATACGACAGGGGGCCAATTCACCCCTCCACTTT,CASSIRQGANSPLHF
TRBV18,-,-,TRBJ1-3,TGTGCCAGCTCACCTGAGAGGACAGCTCTGGGAAACACCATATATTTT,CASSPERTALGNTIYF
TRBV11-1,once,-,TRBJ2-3,TGTGCCAGCAGCTTAGCGCGAGACGGGAGTGAAGATACGCAGTATTTT,CASSLARDGSEDTQYF
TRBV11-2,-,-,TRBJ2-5,TGTGCCAGCAGCTTAGTACGGGGGAAAGAGACCCAGTACTTC,CASSLVRGKETQYF
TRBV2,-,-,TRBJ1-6,TGTGCCAGCTCAGAGGGATATATAGGATCACCCCTCCACTTT,CASSEGYIGSPLHF
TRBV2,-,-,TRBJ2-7,TGTGCCAGCAGTGAAGGGAGCGTTCCACCGGAGCAGTACTTC,CASSEGSVPPEQYF